This is a list of T cell receptor beta chains from one sample in a study of blood T cell repertoires in COVID-19. The method was immunoSEQ multiplex PCR; TCRdb's version includes in-frame clones alone and lacks a portion of them. Altogether 210,000 or so clones are present, roughly 85% being singletons, with the ten largest covering over 9.5%. The sequenced material came from peripheral blood. The source of these receptors is a woman aged 18-30 years who had recovered from COVID-19. Each CDR3 is given with its conserved first and last residue. D genes are given only for firm matches. Clone size is shown for a subset of rows, as once, few, many or a class of expanded clone.

v_gene	d_gene	j_gene	abundance	len	CDR3nt	CDR3aa
TRBV7-2	TRBD1	TRBJ1-6	-	14	TGTGCCAGCAGCGTTGACAGGGGACATTCACCCCTCCACTTT	CASSVDRGHSPLHF
TRBV4-1	TRBD2	TRBJ2-7	few	14	TGCGCCAGCAGCCCTAGCGGGAGATTCTACGAGCAGTACTTC	CASSPSGRFYEQYF
TRBV7-2	TRBD1	TRBJ2-7	-	12	TGTGCCAGCAGGCAGGGGGCGAGGGAGCAGTACTTC	CASRQGAREQYF
TRBV11-2	TRBD1	TRBJ2-3	-	16	TGTGCCAGCAGCTTAGACGGGACAGGGTTGAGAGATACGCAGTATTTT	CASSLDGTGLRDTQYF
TRBV19	-	TRBJ1-2	-	11	TGTGCCAGTAGTGATCTTCTAGGCTACACCTTC	CASSDLLGYTF
TRBV10-3	TRBD1	TRBJ2-1	-	13	TGTGCCATCACAGGGACAGGGGGTGGTGAGCAGTTCTTC	CAITGTGGGEQFF
TRBV4-2	-	TRBJ2-3	-	17	TGTGCCAGCAGCCTCGAAAGGGGGGCGGGAGTAATAGATACGCAGTATTTT	CASSLERGAGVIDTQYF
TRBV5-1	TRBD2	TRBJ2-7	-	16	TGCGCCAGCAGCTCGGGACTAGCGGGACCCCCGGGGGAGCAGTACTTC	CASSSGLAGPPGEQYF
TRBV7-9	-	TRBJ1-5	-	15	TGTGCCAGCAGCTTAGGTCGGGTTGGCAATCAGCCCCAGCATTTT	CASSLGRVGNQPQHF
TRBV27	TRBD1	TRBJ1-2	-	13	TGTGCCAGCTCAGGGGGTCGAAGATATGGCTACACCTTC	CASSGGRRYGYTF
TRBV19	TRBD1	TRBJ1-2	-	15	TGTGCCAGTAGTAAAAGGACAGGGAATAACTATGGCTACACCTTC	CASSKRTGNNYGYTF
TRBV25-1	-	TRBJ1-5	-	16	TGTGCCAGCAGTGAATATGTGACAGTGAGATATCAGCCCCAGCATTTT	CASSEYVTVRYQPQHF
TRBV27	-	TRBJ1-1	-	14	TGTGCCAGCAGTTTCTGGGGGGGGAACACTGAAGCTTTCTTT	CASSFWGGNTEAFF
TRBV7-6	TRBD2	TRBJ2-1	-	17	TGTGCCAGCAGCTTAGACCCTAGCGGGGACTACTACAATGAGCAGTTCTTC	CASSLDPSGDYYNEQFF
TRBV29-1	-	TRBJ2-7	-	13	TGCAGCGTTGGGGGGGATACGGGCTACGAGCAGTACTTC	CSVGGDTGYEQYF
TRBV6-5	-	TRBJ1-5	-	15	TGTGCCAGCACCACCTCCACGGTCCGTAATCAGCCCCAGCATTTT	CASTTSTVRNQPQHF
TRBV7-2	-	TRBJ1-1	-	15	TGTGCCAGCGGATCGGGGGGCGCAGGGAACACTGAAGCTTTCTTT	CASGSGGAGNTEAFF
TRBV7-2	-	TRBJ1-3	once	16	TGTGCCAGCAGCTTAACCACAGGGAGCTCTGGAAACACCATATATTTT	CASSLTTGSSGNTIYF
TRBV5-6	-	TRBJ1-2	-	15	TGTGCCAGCAGCTTGTTCGGGCAGGACTCCCTCGGCTACACCTTC	CASSLFGQDSLGYTF
TRBV12-5	-	TRBJ2-7	-	12	TGTGCTAGTGGTCAGGGGTTTCACGAGCAGTACTTC	CASGQGFHEQYF
TRBV4-1	-	TRBJ1-3	-	14	TGCGCCAGCAGCGCTACAGGGAGTGGAAACACCATATATTTT	CASSATGSGNTIYF
TRBV3-1/TRBV3-2	-	TRBJ2-1	once	15	TGTGCCAGCAGCCAAGAACGAGGAACCCCCCCCGAGCAGTTCTTC	CASSQERGTPPEQFF
TRBV19	-	TRBJ1-2	-	13	TGTGCCAGTAGTATAGGACAGATCTATGGCTACACCTTC	CASSIGQIYGYTF
TRBV7-2	-	TRBJ2-2	-	17	-	CASSFLGGGFGAGELFF
TRBV30	TRBD2	TRBJ2-7	-	14	TGTGCCTGGAGTGTACTAGCGGGAACGTACGAGCAGTACTTC	CAWSVLAGTYEQYF
TRBV7-3	TRBD2	TRBJ2-1	-	15	TGTGCCAGCAGCTCCCTAGCGGGAGTTGCCTATGAGCAGTTCTTC	CASSSLAGVAYEQFF
TRBV3-1/TRBV3-2	TRBD1	TRBJ1-2	-	13	TGTGCCAGCAGTTTCAAAGGGACAGCGGGCTACACCTTC	CASSFKGTAGYTF
TRBV2	-	TRBJ1-5	few	12	TGTGCCAGCAGTGGGCCGACAAGGCCCCAGCATTTT	CASSGPTRPQHF
TRBV14	TRBD1	TRBJ1-2	-	15	TGTGCCAGCAGCCAAATAGGGGGACAGGCCTATGGCTACACCTTC	CASSQIGGQAYGYTF
TRBV19	-	TRBJ1-2	-	13	TGTGCCAGCAACGAACAGGGTCTCTATGGCTACACCTTC	CASNEQGLYGYTF
TRBV5-1	TRBD2	TRBJ2-7	-	16	TGCGCCAGCAGCGCAAATCGGGCGGGAGGTATCTACGAGCAGTACTTC	CASSANRAGGIYEQYF
TRBV9	TRBD1	TRBJ1-5	-	14	TGTGCCAGCAGCGAGGGGGGACAGAATCAGCCCCAGCATTTT	CASSEGGQNQPQHF
TRBV30	-	TRBJ1-5	-	16	TGTGCCTGGAGTTCCAAGGGGCCCGCTTCTAATCAGCCCCAGCATTTT	CAWSSKGPASNQPQHF
TRBV9	-	TRBJ2-7	-	14	TGTGCCAGCAGCGTAGGCGGAGTCACCTACGAGCAGTACTTC	CASSVGGVTYEQYF
TRBV9	-	TRBJ2-1	-	13	TGTGCCAGCAGCGCCCCCCGGACTTATGAGCAGTTCTTC	CASSAPRTYEQFF
TRBV5-1	-	TRBJ2-5	-	15	TGCGCCAGCAGCCCCCGCTGGGCCACGGGGGAGACCCAGTACTTC	CASSPRWATGETQYF
TRBV30	TRBD2	TRBJ2-7	-	14	TGTGCCTGGAGCGCAACTAGCGGGAACGACGAGCAGTACTTC	CAWSATSGNDEQYF
TRBV6-5	-	TRBJ2-3	-	15	TGTGCCAGCAGTTCCCCCCGGGGTATCACAGATACGCAGTATTTT	CASSSPRGITDTQYF
TRBV13	-	TRBJ1-2	-	16	TGTGCCAGCAGCTTAGGCGTTTGGCAGGGCACCTATGGCTACACCTTC	CASSLGVWQGTYGYTF
TRBV28	TRBD1	TRBJ1-2	once	13	TGTGCCAGCAGCCGGGACAGGGGTTTCGGCTACACCTTC	CASSRDRGFGYTF
TRBV27	-	TRBJ1-5	-	12	TGTGCCAGTGGAGGAAGCAATCAGCCCCAGCATTTT	CASGGSNQPQHF
TRBV12-5	-	TRBJ2-5	-	12	TGTGCTAGTGGCCGTCCGGGGGAGACCCAGTACTTC	CASGRPGETQYF
TRBV2	TRBD1	TRBJ2-5	once	15	TGTGCCACCTCGGCCGGGACAGGAATACAAGAGACCCAGTACTTC	CATSAGTGIQETQYF
TRBV7-2	-	TRBJ2-3	-	14	TGTGCCAGCAGCTTATCGACAGGCACAGATACGCAGTATTTT	CASSLSTGTDTQYF
TRBV7-9	-	TRBJ2-3	-	16	TGTGCCAGCAGCTTAGACACAGGGATATACACAGATACGCAGTATTTT	CASSLDTGIYTDTQYF
TRBV19	-	TRBJ1-1	-	13	TGTGCCAGTAGTACGGGAATGAACACTGAAGCTTTCTTT	CASSTGMNTEAFF
TRBV5-6	-	TRBJ1-6	-	12	TGTGCCAGCAGCTTGAGGAGTTCACCCCTCCACTTT	CASSLRSSPLHF
TRBV28	TRBD1	TRBJ1-2	-	14	TGTGCCAGCAGTCTAACAGGGGGGACCTATGGCTACACCTTC	CASSLTGGTYGYTF
TRBV3-1/TRBV3-2	-	TRBJ1-2	-	14	TGTGCCAGCAGCCAACGCCTTGCAGTCCATGGCTACACCTTC	CASSQRLAVHGYTF
TRBV5-6	TRBD1	TRBJ2-1	-	17	TGTGCCAGCAGCTCGCCCTCGACAGGGAGCTTCTACAATGAGCAGTTCTTC	CASSSPSTGSFYNEQFF
TRBV7-9	TRBD1	TRBJ1-4	-	14	TGTGCCAGCAGCTGGGGACAGGGGGTGGAAAAACTGTTTTTT	CASSWGQGVEKLFF
TRBV24-1	-	TRBJ2-1	-	12	TGTGCCACCAGTCCAGGATACAATGAGCAGTTCTTC	CATSPGYNEQFF
TRBV4-3	-	TRBJ1-1	-	12	TGCGCCAGCAGCCCCCCTTCGGGTGAAGCTTTCTTT	CASSPPSGEAFF
TRBV5-6	-	TRBJ2-7	once	15	TGTGCCAGCAGCATAAATTACGGGGTAGCGTACGAGCAGTACTTC	CASSINYGVAYEQYF